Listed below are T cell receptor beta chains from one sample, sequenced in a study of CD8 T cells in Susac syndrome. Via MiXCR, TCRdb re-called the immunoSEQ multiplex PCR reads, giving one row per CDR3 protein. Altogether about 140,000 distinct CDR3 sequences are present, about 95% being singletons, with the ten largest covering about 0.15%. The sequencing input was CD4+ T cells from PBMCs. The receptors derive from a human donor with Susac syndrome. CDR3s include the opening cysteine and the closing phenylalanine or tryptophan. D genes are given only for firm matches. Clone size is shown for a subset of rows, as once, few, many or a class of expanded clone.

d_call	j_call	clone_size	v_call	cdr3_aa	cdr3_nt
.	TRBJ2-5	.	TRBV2	CASKYGETQYF	TGTGCCAGCAAGTATGGAGAGACCCAGTACTTC
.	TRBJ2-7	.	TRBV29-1	CSVVTDTYEQYF	TGCAGCGTTGTGACAGATACCTACGAGCAGTACTTC
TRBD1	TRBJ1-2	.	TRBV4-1	CASSLMGQPYGYTF	TGCGCCAGCAGCCTCATGGGACAGCCTTATGGCTACACCTTC
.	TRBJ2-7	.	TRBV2	CASSEGAGRVEQYF	TGTGCCAGCAGTGAGGGAGCGGGCCGGGTCGAGCAGTACTTC
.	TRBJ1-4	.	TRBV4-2	CASSQDRGRAGEKLFF	TGTGCCAGCAGCCAAGACCGTGGGAGGGCAGGTGAAAAACTGTTTTTT
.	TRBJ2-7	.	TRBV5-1	CASSLGGAISYEQYF	TGCGCCAGCAGCTTGGGGGGCGCCATTTCCTACGAGCAGTACTTC
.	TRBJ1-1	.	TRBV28	CASSLWEAKVMNTEAFF	TGTGCCAGCAGTTTATGGGAAGCCAAAGTGATGAACACTGAAGCTTTCTTT
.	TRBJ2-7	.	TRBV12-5	CASGLGHEQYF	TGTGCTAGTGGTTTGGGTCACGAGCAGTACTTC
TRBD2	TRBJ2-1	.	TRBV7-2	CASSLAGGSGNEQFF	TGTGCCAGCAGCTTAGCGGGCGGGAGCGGCAATGAGCAGTTCTTC
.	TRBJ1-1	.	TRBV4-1	CASTFHQNTEAFF	TGCGCCAGCACCTTCCACCAGAACACTGAAGCTTTCTTT
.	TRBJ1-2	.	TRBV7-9	CASSPLRPGANYGYTF	TGTGCCAGCAGCCCGCTACGTCCAGGGGCTAACTATGGCTACACCTTC
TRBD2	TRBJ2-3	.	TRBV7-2	CASSISGTSGSVDTQYF	TGTGCCAGCAGCATCTCCGGGACTAGCGGGAGTGTAGATACGCAGTATTTT
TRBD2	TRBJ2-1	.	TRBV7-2	CASSLTGPGSAGAGHEQFF	TGTGCCAGCAGCCTGACCGGACCCGGATCGGCGGGAGCGGGGCATGAGCAGTTCTTC
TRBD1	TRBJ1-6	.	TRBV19	CASDPGQGYSPLHF	TGTGCCAGCGACCCGGGACAGGGATATTCACCCCTCCACTTT
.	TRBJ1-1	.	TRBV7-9	CASSLWNSPKDEAFF	TGTGCCAGCAGCTTATGGAACAGCCCAAAGGATGAAGCTTTCTTT
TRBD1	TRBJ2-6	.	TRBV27	CASSSLPTGVGANVLTF	TGTGCCAGCAGTTCTTTACCGACAGGGGTTGGGGCCAACGTCCTGACTTTC
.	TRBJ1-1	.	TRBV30	CAWSQGTAEAFF	TGTGCCTGGAGCCAGGGAACGGCTGAAGCTTTCTTT
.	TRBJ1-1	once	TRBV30	CAGKQGSTEAFF	TGTGCCGGAAAACAGGGATCCACTGAAGCTTTCTTT
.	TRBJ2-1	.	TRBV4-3	CASSQDRRLEQFF	TGCGCCAGCAGCCAAGACCGCAGGTTGGAGCAGTTCTTC
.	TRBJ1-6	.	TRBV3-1	CASSQAAPKTPPLHF	TGTGCCAGCAGCCAAGCAGCTCCGAAAACCCCACCCCTCCACTTT
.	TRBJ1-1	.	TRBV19	CASRHPRVAEAFF	TGTGCCAGTAGACACCCCAGGGTGGCTGAAGCTTTCTTT
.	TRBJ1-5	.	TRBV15	CATSRDPGPAINQPQHF	TGTGCCACCAGCAGAGATCCGGGGCCCGCCATCAATCAGCCCCAGCATTTT
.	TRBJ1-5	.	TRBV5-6	CASSSSTVTNQPQHF	TGTGCCAGCAGCTCGTCAACAGTGACCAATCAGCCCCAGCATTTT
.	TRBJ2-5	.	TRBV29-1	CSAASQGRETQYF	TGCAGCGCTGCATCGCAGGGGCGAGAGACCCAGTACTTC
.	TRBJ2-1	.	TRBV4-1	CASSPSVSSTVYNEQFF	TGCGCCAGCAGCCCAAGTGTAAGTTCCACGGTCTACAATGAGCAGTTCTTC
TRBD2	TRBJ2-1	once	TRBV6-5	CASSYQREGPNEQFF	TGTGCCAGCAGTTACCAGCGGGAGGGTCCCAATGAGCAGTTCTTC
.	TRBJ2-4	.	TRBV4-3	CASSQESTIAKNIQYF	TGCGCCAGCAGCCAAGAAAGCACCATAGCCAAAAACATTCAGTACTTC
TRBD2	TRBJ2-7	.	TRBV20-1	CSATPGSGVSEQYF	TGCAGTGCTACCCCGGGTAGCGGGGTAAGCGAGCAGTACTTC
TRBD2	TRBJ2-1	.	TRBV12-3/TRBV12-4	CASSPGTSGLNEQFF	TGTGCCAGCAGTCCCGGGACTAGCGGGCTCAATGAGCAGTTCTTC
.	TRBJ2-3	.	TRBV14	CASTNGITDTQYF	TGTGCCAGCACAAACGGAATCACAGATACGCAGTATTTT
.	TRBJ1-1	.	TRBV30	CAWGRDEAFF	TGTGCCTGGGGTCGGGACGAAGCTTTCTTT
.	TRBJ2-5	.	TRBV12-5	CASESGFGQETQYF	TGTGCTAGTGAGTCAGGGTTTGGGCAAGAGACCCAGTACTTC
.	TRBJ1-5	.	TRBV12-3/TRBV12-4	CASSLQGAGQPQHF	TGTGCCAGCAGTTTACAGGGAGCGGGGCAGCCCCAGCATTTT
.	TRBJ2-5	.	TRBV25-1	CASSSSLRGSQETQYF	TGTGCCAGCAGCTCTTCTCTTCGGGGGTCCCAAGAGACCCAGTACTTC
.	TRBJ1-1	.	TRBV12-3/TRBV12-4	CASEPGGHTEAFF	TGTGCCAGCGAACCGGGCGGACACACTGAAGCTTTCTTT
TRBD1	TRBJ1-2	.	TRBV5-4	CASSATGRRDYGYTF	TGTGCCAGCAGCGCGACAGGGAGAAGGGACTATGGCTACACCTTC
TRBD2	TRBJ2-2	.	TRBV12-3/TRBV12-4	CASSPRLADTGELFF	TGTGCCAGCAGTCCGAGACTAGCGGACACCGGGGAGCTGTTTTTT
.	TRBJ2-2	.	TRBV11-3	CASSDPWGELFF	TGTGCCAGCAGCGACCCCTGGGGGGAGCTGTTTTTT
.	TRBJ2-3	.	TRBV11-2	CASSPAFTQYF	TGTGCCAGCAGCCCCGCATTTACGCAGTATTTT
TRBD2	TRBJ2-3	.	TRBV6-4	CASSDSAGGSTDTQYF	TGTGCCAGCAGTGACTCAGCGGGGGGCTCCACAGATACGCAGTATTTT
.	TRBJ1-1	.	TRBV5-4	CASSSSRVTEAFF	TGTGCCAGCAGCTCGAGCAGGGTCACTGAAGCTTTCTTT
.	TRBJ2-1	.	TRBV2	CASSEVGGSYNEQFF	TGTGCCAGCAGTGAGGTTGGAGGCTCCTACAATGAGCAGTTCTTC
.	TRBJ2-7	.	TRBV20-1	CSASGSKGEQYF	TGCAGTGCTAGCGGGAGTAAAGGCGAGCAGTACTTC
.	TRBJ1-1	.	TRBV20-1	CSARASAAEAFF	TGCAGTGCCCGAGCTAGCGCCGCTGAAGCTTTCTTT
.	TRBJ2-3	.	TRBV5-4	CASSPSPASTDTQYF	TGTGCCAGCAGCCCGTCCCCGGCTAGCACAGATACGCAGTATTTT
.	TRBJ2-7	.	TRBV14	CASSQDIHEQYF	TGTGCCAGCAGCCAAGATATCCACGAGCAGTACTTC
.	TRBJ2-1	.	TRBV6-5	CASSTLSSYNEQFF	TGTGCCAGCAGTACCCTGAGCTCCTACAATGAGCAGTTCTTC
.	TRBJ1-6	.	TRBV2	CASNRDTGGNSPLHF	TGTGCCAGCAACAGGGACACGGGCGGGAATTCACCCCTCCACTTT
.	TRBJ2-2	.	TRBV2	CASTRVGGAAGELFF	TGTGCCAGCACCCGCGTCGGGGGTGCGGCCGGGGAGCTGTTTTTT
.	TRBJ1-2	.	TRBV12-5	CASGLETPFYGYTF	TGTGCTAGTGGTTTGGAAACCCCCTTCTATGGCTACACCTTC
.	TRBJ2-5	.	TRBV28	CASSRGGLESETQYF	TGTGCCAGCAGTCGAGGGGGGTTGGAGTCGGAGACCCAGTACTTC
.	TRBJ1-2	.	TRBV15	CATSKQGYGYTF	TGTGCCACCAGCAAACAGGGTTATGGCTACACCTTC